A single sample gave rise to the 24 T cell receptor beta chains below, sequenced in a study of T cell responses to AZD1222 COVID-19 vaccine. Sequencing used immunoSEQ multiplex PCR; TCRdb keeps in-frame clones, though not all of them. The sample consists of more than 140,000 clones, around 90% of them appearing once. This sample comprised peripheral blood, obtained on day 0 of AZD1222 vaccination. The receptors derive from an adult in good health.

The CDR3 bases are TGTGCCAGCTCCCGCGTGGGGAATTCGAACTATGGCTACACCTTC. This codes for CASSRVGNSNYGYTF. The genes are TRBV18 and TRBJ1-2; D uncertain. This CDR3 is 15 amino acids long. Trimming shortened V by 6 bases and J by 2 bases, and 16 bases separated the two germline ends. From germline, CDR1 is KGHSH and CDR2 LQKENI.

The chain couples TRBV27 to TRBJ2-1, with a possible D match to TRBD1 (6 bases). V lost 3 bases and J lost 7, with 13 bases in between. CDR3 length: 14 residues. The germline V gene encodes CDR1 MNHEY and CDR2 SMNVEV (reference sequence). This CDR3 reads CASSFQGSMNEQFF. The CDR3 DNA reads as TGTGCCAGCAGTTTCCAGGGGTCTATGAATGAGCAGTTCTTC.

V is TRBV4-1 and J is TRBJ2-5, with TRBD2 matching 10 bases. CDR1 is MGHRA, CDR2 YSYEKL, per germline. The length of the CDR3 is 14 residues. V shed 4 bases and J 5 bases; nucleotides not matched to a gene: 4. CDR3 nucleotides: TGCGCCAGCAGCCCCCTAGCGGGAGATGAGACCCAGTACTTC. Translated, it gives CASSPLAGDETQYF.

The CDR3 bases are TGTGCCAGCAGTGATGTCTGGGAAGGGCAGCCCCAGCATTTT. Its protein product is CASSDVWEGQPQHF. This sequence joins TRBV2 and TRBJ1-5; no reliable D call. The CDR3 contains 14 residues. Per the germline V gene, CDR1 is SNHLY and CDR2 is FYNNEI. The V and J ends lost 3 bases and 7 bases respectively, with 13 bases between them.

The chain carries TRBV7-3 and TRBJ2-1; 9 bases line up with TRBD1. The length of the CDR3 is 16 residues. The V and J ends lost 5 bases and 9 bases, in that order; junction bases with no gene match: 14. Germline CDR1 is SGHTA and CDR2 is FQGTGA. The CDR3 DNA sequence: TGTGCCAGCAGCCCCCTGACAGGGGGGGGTTCAAGTGAGCAGTTCTTC. It is translated as CASSPLTGGGSSEQFF.

The chain links TRBV5-4 to TRBJ2-7, with 12 bases aligning to TRBD1. V dropped 2 bases and J dropped 5; count of bases not matched to a gene: 8. Germline V CDR1 and CDR2: SGHNT, YYREEE (reference sequence). This CDR3 has 16 amino acids. CDR3 loop: CASSFVTGTGGDEQYF. CDR3 nucleotides: TGTGCCAGCAGCTTCGTAACCGGGACAGGGGGCGACGAGCAGTACTTC. Drawing the rest from reference TRBV5-4 and TRBJ2-7, the complete variable domain is ETGVTQSPTHLIKTRGQQVTLRCSSQSGHNTVSWYQQALGQGPQFIFQYYREEENGRGNFPPRFSGLQFPNYSSELNVNALELDDSALYLCASSFVTGTGGDEQYFGPGTRLTVT.

This chain joins TRBV25-1 and TRBJ2-5, with D possibly being TRBD2 (7 bases). This CDR3 region has 15 residues. Germline V lookup: CDR1 MGHDK, CDR2 SYGVNS. V was pared by 1 base and J by 5 bases, with 14 bases between. CDR3 loop: CASSEFRGGSETQYF. CDR3 nucleotides: TGTGCCAGCAGTGAATTTAGGGGGGGGTCCGAGACCCAGTACTTC.

The chain uses TRBV19 and TRBJ2-7, with 7 nucleotides matching TRBD1. The CDR3 is made up of 15 amino acids. The J segment lost 1 base and the V segment lost 1 base, leaving 4 bases of the junction unmatched. Germline values: CDR1 LNHDA, CDR2 SQIVND (reference sequence). The CDR3 protein is CASSIGPGQSYEQYF. The CDR3 DNA follows: TGTGCCAGTAGTATAGGCCCGGGACAGTCCTACGAGCAGTACTTC.

This chain links TRBV19 with TRBJ2-7; D possibly corresponds to TRBD1 (6 bases). The CDR3 loop spans 15 amino acids. Germline V lookup: CDR1 LNHDA, CDR2 SQIVND (reference sequence). V was shortened by 5 bases and J by 0 bases, with 14 bases between the two germline ends. DNA of the CDR3: TGTGCCAGTAGTGGTTGGACAGCGAGCTCCTACGAGCAGTACTTC. It yields the protein CASSGWTASSYEQYF.

The V and J genes are TRBV4-1 and TRBJ2-7; TRBD2 agrees at 10 bases. Germline-derived CDR1 and CDR2 are MGHRA and YSYEKL. The CDR3 contains 16 residues. With 1 base clipped from V and 3 bases from J, the junction kept 6 bases outside the gene matches. The CDR3 sequence is CASSQVEGTSDYEQYF. In DNA, the CDR3 is TGCGCCAGCAGCCAAGTGGAGGGGACTAGCGACTACGAGCAGTACTTC.

The chain links TRBV6-2 or TRBV6-3 to TRBJ2-7; maybe TRBD2 (5 bases). Trimming took 6 bases from V and 4 from J, leaving 19 bases between them. The germline gives CDR1 MNHEY, CDR2 SVGEGT. The CDR3 is made up of 15 amino acids. CDR3 residues: CASSLHQEGGYEQYF. CDR3 nucleotide sequence: TGTGCCAGCAGCCTACACCAAGAGGGCGGGTACGAGCAGTACTTC.

V and J are TRBV9 and TRBJ2-5; D is uncertain. The CDR3 extends over 17 amino acids. Trimming left V 4 bases short and J 2 bases short, with 21 bases between. Germline V CDR1 and CDR2: SGDLS, YYNGEE. CDR3 bases: TGTGCCAGCAGCCCACTGTCGGGTAGGGAAGGGCAAGAGACCCAGTACTTC. Protein sequence: CASSPLSGREGQETQYF.

The gene calls are TRBV10-2 and TRBJ1-5; tentative D call: TRBD1 (5 bases). The V gene lost 6 bases and the J gene lost 1 base, with 10 bases spanning the gap. The germline V gene encodes CDR1 WSHSY and CDR2 SAAADI. This CDR3 has 14 residues. In nucleotides, the CDR3 is TGCGCCAGCAGGGGGCGGGGGAGCAATCAGCCCCAGCATTTT. This codes for CASRGRGSNQPQHF.

J is TRBJ1-5 and V is TRBV6-2 or TRBV6-3, with D possibly matching TRBD1 (5 bases). The CDR3 runs to 15 residues. V was pared by 2 bases and J by 5 bases, with 13 bases between. CDR1 MNHEY and CDR2 SVGEGT come from the germline V gene. In DNA form, the CDR3 reads TGTGCCAGCAGTTACGGGAGCAGGGTGCATCAGCCCCAGCATTTT. It codes for CASSYGSRVHQPQHF.

The V and J genes are TRBV18 and TRBJ2-1; 7 positions match TRBD1. The CDR3 is 13 residues long. Trimming at V came to 4 bases and at J to 7 bases, leaving 4 bases not matched to a gene. From germline, CDR1 is KGHSH and CDR2 LQKENI. The CDR3 nucleotides are TGTGCCAGCTCACAGACAGGGACGAATGAGCAGTTCTTC. Protein product: CASSQTGTNEQFF.

The V call is TRBV9, the J call TRBJ2-1; 9 nucleotides agree with TRBD2. The germline V gene encodes CDR1 SGDLS and CDR2 YYNGEE. The CDR3 contains 15 residues. J gave up 3 bases and V 2 bases, and 3 bases lay outside the gene matches. This chain's CDR3 is CASSVGGRGYNEQFF. CDR3 bases: TGTGCCAGCAGCGTTGGCGGGAGGGGCTACAATGAGCAGTTCTTC.

The chain has TRBV6-5 and TRBJ2-7; D could derive from TRBD1 or TRBD2 (6 bases each). V was cut by 6 bases and J by 5 bases, with 17 bases left in between. Germline CDR1 and CDR2: MNHEY and SVGAGI. This CDR3 is built from 14 residues. In DNA, the CDR3 is TGTGCCAGCAGACAGGGACGCGGGGCTCACGAGCAGTACTTC. Protein product: CASRQGRGAHEQYF.

The chain has TRBV4-3 and TRBJ2-1, with TRBD2 as a possible D gene (5 bases). V gave up 3 bases and J gave up 5 bases, with 8 bases separating them. CDR3 length: 13 residues. From germline, CDR1 is LGHNA and CDR2 YSLEER. CDR3 in DNA: TGCGCCAGCAGCCAGAGGGCGAACAATGAGCAGTTCTTC. It is translated as CASSQRANNEQFF.

The genes are TRBV9 and TRBJ2-2, with TRBD2 matching over 15 bases. This CDR3 contains 19 residues. Germline-derived CDR1 and CDR2 are SGDLS and YYNGEE. J lost 5 bases, V lost 4 bases, and 12 bases had no gene match. The CDR3 bases are TGTGCCAGCAGCATTGGGACTAGCGGGAGGCCCTCCAGAACCGGGGAGCTGTTTTTT. Translating gives CASSIGTSGRPSRTGELFF.

Turning to this clone: A junction end diverges from the germline sequence, so it may reflect a read error. The rearrangement uses TRBV5-4 and TRBJ1-2; D is unclear. Germline assignment: CDR1 SGHNT and CDR2 YYREEE (reference sequence). The CDR3 is 13 residues long. CDR3 sequence (DNA): TGTGCCAGCAGCTTGGAGGGATCTCGAACGCGCAGCTTC. Its protein is CASSLEGSRTRSF.

The chain couples TRBV11-2 to TRBJ2-4, with D tentatively TRBD1 (6 bases). The CDR3 has 14 amino acids. Trimming stripped 1 base from V and 13 bases from J, with 17 bases between. CDR1 and CDR2 from the germline V gene are SGHAT and FQNNGV. CDR3 bases: TGTGCCAGCAGCTTAGGTTCAAGGACAGACAGACAGTACTTC. The encoded protein is CASSLGSRTDRQYF.

This chain joins TRBV11-1 and TRBJ2-7, with TRBD2 as a possible D gene (5 bases). The CDR3 loop spans 13 amino acids. Germline V gene sequence: CDR1 SGHAT, CDR2 FQDESV (reference sequence). The V end lost 2 bases, the J end lost 2 bases, and 7 bases lay between the germline ends. In DNA, the CDR3 is TGTGCCAGCAGCTTATCCGGGGCCTACGAGCAGTACTTC. Its protein product is CASSLSGAYEQYF.

The chain couples TRBV24-1 to TRBJ1-1; a possible D gene is TRBD1 (5 bases). CDR3 size: 13 residues. The germline V and J ends were trimmed by 3 bases and 6 bases, with 10 bases remaining between them. CDR1 and CDR2 (germline): KGHDR, SFDVKD. The CDR3 DNA follows: TGTGCCACCAGTGATGGGGGGAAGGCTGAAGCTTTCTTT. Amino acid sequence: CATSDGGKAEAFF.

V usage is TRBV28 and J usage is TRBJ1-2; 7 bases line up with TRBD1. Per the germline V gene, CDR1 is MDHEN and CDR2 is SYDVKM. CDR3 length: 12 amino acids. With 6 bases clipped from V and 7 bases from J, the junction kept 5 bases outside the gene matches. CDR3 residues: CASRRRGTGYTF. Here the CDR3 DNA reads TGTGCCAGCAGACGCAGGGGGACTGGCTACACCTTC.